This paragraph reports one TCR beta chain. Germline V gene lookup returns CDR1 MNHEY and CDR2 SVGAGI. The CDR3 loop spans 13 amino acids. Unmatched junction bases numbered 9, after V lost 8 bases and J lost 11 bases. After constant-region reverse-primer amplification, full-length variable regions underwent semi-nested PCR with Nested Universal Primer A. MiXCR, applied by TCRdb to the 5' RACE reads, yields one record per CDR3 protein. The sample has 45,000 to 70,000 distinct CDR3 sequences; around 28% are singletons. The receptor's source is a female donor with breast cancer. The chain recombines TRBV6-5 with TRBJ1-6, with 7 nucleotides matching TRBD1. Sample: tumor-infiltrating memory CD4+ T cells sorted from the breast tumor. The subset: memory CD4+ T cells, CD4+CD45RO+CD25-. CDR3 sequence: CASRTGDRAPLHF. In nucleotides, the CDR3 is TGTGCCAGCCGGACAGGAGATAGGGCACCCCTCCACTTT.